The entry below describes one T cell receptor beta chain. Its antigen is unknown. The V end lost 2 bases, the J end lost 4 bases, and 11 bases lay between the germline ends. Germline V lookup: CDR1 GTSNPN, CDR2 SVGIG (reference sequence). This CDR3 region has 14 residues. The data belong to a study of T cell responses to AZD1222 COVID-19 vaccine. Measured with immunoSEQ multiplex PCR; TCRdb has only the in-frame clones, and not every one. The data contain some 120,000 clones, just under 90% of them singletons. Study-wide results and caveats: Repertoire sampling was restricted to post-peak T cell response timepoints.

This receptor was obtained from an adult in good health. The specimen was peripheral blood, collected on day 0 of AZD1222 vaccination. The J gene is TRBJ2-2, the V gene TRBV30; D unclear. The CDR3 reads CAWSPGRGTGELFF. The DNA for the CDR3 is TGTGCCTGGAGTCCAGGCCGCGGCACCGGGGAGCTGTTTTTT.